Sequencing of this T cell receptor (beta chain) was carried out in a study of human T cells and chemical hapten exposure. Study-wide context: Skin on the upper inner arm, around 2 cm by around 2 cm in size, was sensitized with 2% DPC.

For the library, individual cDNA molecules each received unique molecular identifiers. TCRdb reprocessed the RACE reads via MiXCR and lists one record per CDR3 protein. The sample contains roughly 86,000 distinct CDR3 sequences, 10% of which appear only once. Time point in this sample: patch test 1, 2 weeks after DPC sensitization. Treatment in this sample: therapeutic diphenylcyclopropenone sensitization with weekly scalp DPC. V was pared by 7 bases and J by 0 bases, with 10 bases between. The CDR3 consists of 13 residues. Looked up from germline, CDR1 is WSHSY and CDR2 is SAAADI. V and J are TRBV10-2 and TRBJ2-7; D is uncertain. This receptor was taken from a man in his forties or fifties with alopecia areata. Some clones in this sample may be carry-over from other donors' samples. The source material was whole blood, sampled in connection with sensitization to the hapten diphenylcyclopropenone (DPC). The CDR3 is CASTASSSYEQYF. CDR3 in DNA: TGCGCCAGCACCGCGAGTAGCTCCTACGAGCAGTACTTC.